This T cell receptor (beta chain) emerged from a study of T cells in Graves' hyperthyroidism and ophthalmopathy. Study-wide findings and caveats: Separating ophthalmopathy from stable hyperthyroidism was achieved by a 13 V-J model.

TCR beta CDR3 regions were amplified from RNA. A set of HTBI primers served as the primers for a first-round RT-PCR of the TCR CDR3. Each CDR3 protein is one row after TCRdb ran MiXCR on the multiplex PCR reads. The repertoire holds around 400,000 distinct CDR3 sequences, with 15% to 19% as singletons. As regards this clonotype: Its antigen is not known. Because the CDR3 is missing its conserved closing phenylalanine or tryptophan, this is likely a read error.

This CDR3 has 14 amino acids. Germline trimming cut 10 bases from V and 3 bases from J; bases unmatched to any gene: 5. CDR1 and CDR2 (germline): MDHEN, SYDVKM. This TCR derives from a young woman with Graves' hyperthyroidism that later progressed to Graves' ophthalmopathy. The sequenced sample consisted of blood. This sequence joins TRBV28 and TRBJ2-2; 10 bases align to TRBD2. This CDR3 is CATALAGDTGELFL. CDR3 coding DNA: TGTGCCACCGCCCTAGCGGGAGACACCGGGGAGCTGTTTCTT.